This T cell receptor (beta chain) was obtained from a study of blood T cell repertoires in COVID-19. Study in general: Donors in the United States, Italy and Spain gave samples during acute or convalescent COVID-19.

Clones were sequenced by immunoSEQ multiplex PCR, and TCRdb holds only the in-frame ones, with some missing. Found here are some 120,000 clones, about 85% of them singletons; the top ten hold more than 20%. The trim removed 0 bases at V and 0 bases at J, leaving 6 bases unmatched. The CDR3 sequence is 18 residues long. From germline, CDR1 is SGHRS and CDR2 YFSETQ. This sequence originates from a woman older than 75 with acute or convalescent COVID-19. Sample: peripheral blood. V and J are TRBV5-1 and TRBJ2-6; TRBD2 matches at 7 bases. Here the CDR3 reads CASSLAISGGSGANVLTF. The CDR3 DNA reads TGCGCCAGCAGCTTGGCGATCTCGGGAGGCTCTGGGGCCAACGTCCTGACTTTC.